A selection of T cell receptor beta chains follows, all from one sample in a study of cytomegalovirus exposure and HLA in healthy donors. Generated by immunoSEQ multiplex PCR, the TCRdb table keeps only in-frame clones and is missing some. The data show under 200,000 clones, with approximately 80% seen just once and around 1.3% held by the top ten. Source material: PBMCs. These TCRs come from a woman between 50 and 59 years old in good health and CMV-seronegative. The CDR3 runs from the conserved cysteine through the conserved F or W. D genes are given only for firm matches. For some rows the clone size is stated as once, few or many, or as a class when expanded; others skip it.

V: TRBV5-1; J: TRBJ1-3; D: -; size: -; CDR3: CASSLAGVIFGNTIYF; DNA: TGCGCCAGCAGCTTGGCCGGTGTCATCTTTGGAAACACCATATATTTT
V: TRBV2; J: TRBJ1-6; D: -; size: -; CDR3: CASSELGSGNNSPLHF; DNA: TGTGCCAGCAGTGAATTGGGGTCGGGGAATAATTCACCCCTCCACTTT
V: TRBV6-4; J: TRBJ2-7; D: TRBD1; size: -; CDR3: CASETGQAAYEQYF; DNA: TGTGCCAGCGAAACGGGACAGGCAGCTTACGAGCAGTACTTC
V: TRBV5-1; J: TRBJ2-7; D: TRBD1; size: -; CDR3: CASSLQGGSYEQYF; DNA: TGCGCCAGCAGCTTACAGGGGGGTTCCTACGAGCAGTACTTC
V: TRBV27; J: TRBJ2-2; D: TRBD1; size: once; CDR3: CASSPGVGAGGGTGELFF; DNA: TGTGCCAGCAGTCCCGGGGTGGGGGCAGGGGGCGGCACCGGGGAGCTGTTTTTT
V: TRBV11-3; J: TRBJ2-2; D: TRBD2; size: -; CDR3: CASSPRGGGDTGELFF; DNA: TGTGCCAGCAGCCCACGGGGGGGCGGTGACACCGGGGAGCTGTTTTTT
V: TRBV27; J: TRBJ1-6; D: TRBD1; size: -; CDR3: CASTWTGGNSPLHF; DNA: TGTGCCAGCACCTGGACAGGGGGAAATTCACCCCTCCACTTT
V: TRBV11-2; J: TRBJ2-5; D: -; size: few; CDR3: CASSSSVGAQYF; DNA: TGTGCCAGCAGCTCCTCGGTTGGTGCCCAGTACTTC
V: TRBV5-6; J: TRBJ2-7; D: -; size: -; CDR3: CASSLGGYEQYF; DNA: TGTGCCAGCAGCTTGGGCGGGTACGAGCAGTACTTC
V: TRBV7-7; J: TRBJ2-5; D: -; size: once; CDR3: CASSSGVQETQYF; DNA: TGTGCCAGCAGCTCCGGGGTCCAAGAGACCCAGTACTTC
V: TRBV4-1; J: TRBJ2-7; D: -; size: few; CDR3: CASSQDYGLGRSQDEQYF; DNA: TGCGCCAGCAGCCAGGACTATGGGTTAGGGAGGTCCCAAGACGAGCAGTACTTC